This is a list of T cell receptor beta chains from one sample in a study of beta chain features in type 1 diabetes. This table comes from immunoSEQ multiplex PCR, and its TCRdb copy is limited to in-frame clones, with some not included. The sample holds 300,000 or so clones, less than 9.5% seen once. The specimen was central memory CD4+ T cells from blood. The receptors come from a woman younger than 30 in good health. CDR3s include the opening cysteine and the closing phenylalanine or tryptophan. D genes are given only for firm matches. For some rows the clone size is stated as once, few or many, or as a class when expanded; others skip it.

clone_size d_call j_call v_call cdr3_aa cdr3_nt
. . TRBJ1-1 TRBV7-3 CASSPNDLSEAFF TGTGCCAGCAGCCCAAATGATCTTTCTGAAGCTTTCTTT
. . TRBJ2-1 TRBV5-6 CASSISLAVYNEQFF TGTGCCAGCAGCATCAGCCTGGCGGTCTACAATGAGCAGTTCTTC
few TRBD1 TRBJ1-2 TRBV27 CASSLSGGAGYTF TGTGCCAGCAGTTTATCAGGGGGCGCCGGCTACACCTTC
few TRBD2 TRBJ2-5 TRBV5-5 CASSLFIAGGGETQYF TGTGCCAGCAGCTTGTTTATAGCGGGAGGCGGGGAGACCCAGTACTTC
. TRBD2 TRBJ2-7 TRBV6-5 CASALAGGSGYEQYF TGTGCCAGTGCGCTAGCGGGAGGATCGGGGTACGAGCAGTACTTC
. . TRBJ2-4 TRBV6-1 CASRSRGTPNIQYF TGTGCCAGCAGATCAAGAGGGACCCCAAACATTCAGTACTTC
few . TRBJ2-7 TRBV15 CATSREARSSSEQYF TGTGCCACCAGCAGAGAGGCCAGGTCATCAAGCGAGCAGTACTTC
few . TRBJ2-3 TRBV5-1 CASSPGTPGDTQYF TGCGCCAGCAGCCCCGGGACACCGGGGGATACGCAGTATTTT
. . TRBJ2-5 TRBV7-8 CASSLNWETQYF TGTGCCAGCAGCTTAAATTGGGAGACCCAGTACTTC
many . TRBJ2-3 TRBV7-2 CASSLALRRPSTDTQYF TGTGCCAGCAGCTTAGCGCTGCGGCGCCCTAGCACAGATACGCAGTATTTT
few . TRBJ1-4 TRBV7-9 CASSSNAVEKLFF TGTGCCAGCAGCTCGAATGCCGTTGAAAAACTGTTTTTT
. . TRBJ2-5 TRBV6-1 CASSGGPRETQYF TGTGCCAGCAGTGGGGGACCCAGGGAGACCCAGTACTTC
. . TRBJ2-5 TRBV28 CASSFTTAQRETQYF TGTGCCAGCAGTTTTACGACAGCTCAACGGGAGACCCAGTACTTC
. . TRBJ2-5 TRBV4-2 CASSQVSGDKETQYF TGTGCCAGCAGCCAAGTTTCTGGTGATAAGGAGACCCAGTACTTC
many . TRBJ2-1 TRBV6-1 CASSASFTGNGYNEQFF TGTGCCAGCAGTGCCTCTTTCACAGGGAACGGATACAATGAGCAGTTCTTC
. TRBD1 TRBJ2-1 TRBV5-1 CASSFLQGYNEQFF TGCGCCAGCAGCTTCTTACAGGGGTACAATGAGCAGTTCTTC
. . TRBJ2-7 TRBV4-1 CASSLGRATYEQYF TGCGCCAGCAGCCTTGGCAGGGCGACCTACGAGCAGTACTTC
few . TRBJ2-5 TRBV5-1 CASREAETQYF TGCGCCAGCAGGGAAGCAGAGACCCAGTACTTC
. . TRBJ2-6 TRBV5-1 CASSLDGYVQGSSGANVLTF TGCGCCAGCAGCTTGGATGGTTACGTGCAGGGGAGCTCTGGGGCCAACGTCCTGACTTTC
few . TRBJ2-1 TRBV7-2 CASTFSEGFYNEQFF TGTGCCAGCACCTTCTCGGAAGGATTCTACAATGAGCAGTTCTTC
. . TRBJ1-1 TRBV27 CASRGYTEAFF TGTGCCAGCAGAGGGTACACTGAAGCTTTCTTT
few TRBD2 TRBJ2-5 TRBV11-1 CASSLKISTSGSETQYF TGTGCCAGCAGCTTAAAAATCTCTACTAGCGGGAGCGAGACCCAGTACTTC
. . TRBJ2-5 TRBV7-2 CASSLELLETQYF TGTGCCAGCAGCTTAGAGTTATTGGAGACCCAGTACTTC
few TRBD1 TRBJ1-1 TRBV6-5 CASIQQGGTEAFF TGTGCCAGCATCCAACAGGGGGGCACTGAAGCTTTCTTT
few TRBD2 TRBJ2-5 TRBV4-2 CASSVKNRLARQETQYF TGTGCCAGCAGCGTAAAAAATCGACTAGCGAGACAAGAGACCCAGTACTTC
. . TRBJ2-3 TRBV19 CASSRGDIHTQYF TGTGCCAGTAGTAGGGGGGACATTCATACGCAGTATTTT
few TRBD2 TRBJ2-4 TRBV28 CAIHGTSGDIQYF TGTGCCATACACGGGACTAGCGGCGACATTCAGTACTTC
many TRBD1 TRBJ2-3 TRBV7-2 CASSWDSSTDTQYF TGTGCCAGCAGCTGGGACAGCAGCACAGATACGCAGTATTTT
. . TRBJ2-5 TRBV7-9 CASSLVAYGETQYF TGTGCCAGCAGCTTAGTGGCCTATGGAGAGACCCAGTACTTC
. TRBD1 TRBJ1-2 TRBV10-3 CATRGTGGNYGYTF TGTGCCACCCGAGGGACAGGGGGCAACTATGGCTACACCTTC
few . TRBJ2-7 TRBV2 CASSPAVYEQYF TGTGCCAGCAGTCCAGCCGTCTACGAGCAGTACTTC
. TRBD1 TRBJ2-7 TRBV7-9 CASSLGFRTGLEEQYF TGTGCCAGCAGCTTAGGTTTTCGGACAGGGCTAGAAGAGCAGTACTTC
few . TRBJ2-3 TRBV11-2 CASSPAGQNTDTQYF TGTGCCAGCAGCCCCGCTGGACAGAACACAGATACGCAGTATTTT
. . TRBJ1-1 TRBV7-9 CASSLQGSVTEAFF TGTGCCAGCAGCCTACAGGGTTCTGTGACTGAAGCTTTCTTT
. TRBD1 TRBJ2-4 TRBV11-2 CASSPQGYLAKNIQYF TGTGCCAGCAGTCCACAGGGGTACTTGGCCAAAAACATTCAGTACTTC
few . TRBJ2-7 TRBV28 CASSLLAGASKQYF TGTGCCAGCAGTTTATTGGCAGGTGCGTCGAAGCAGTACTTC
. TRBD1 TRBJ1-2 TRBV18 CASSPDRGPLNGYTF TGTGCCAGCTCACCCGACAGGGGACCTTTGAATGGCTACACCTTC
few TRBD1 TRBJ2-7 TRBV6-6 CASSAPGTGPYEQYF TGTGCCAGCAGTGCCCCCGGGACAGGGCCCTACGAGCAGTACTTC
. TRBD1 TRBJ1-2 TRBV7-3 CASSLDPGGGYTF TGTGCCAGCTCCTTAGACCCAGGGGGTGGCTACACCTTC
. TRBD1 TRBJ2-2 TRBV19 CASSVLPGQGWTGELFF TGTGCCAGTAGCGTACTGCCGGGACAGGGTTGGACCGGGGAGCTGTTTTTT
. TRBD1 TRBJ2-1 TRBV11-1 CASSFETGVEQFF TGTGCCAGCAGCTTTGAGACAGGGGTTGAGCAGTTCTTC
. . TRBJ1-1 TRBV27 CASSDRMNTEAFF TGTGCCAGCAGTGACAGGATGAACACTGAAGCTTTCTTT
. . TRBJ2-1 TRBV7-9 CASSLGVATDNEQFF TGTGCCAGCAGCTTAGGAGTAGCGACGGACAATGAGCAGTTCTTC
. . TRBJ2-7 TRBV7-2 CASSLRDKYEQYF TGTGCCAGCAGCTTAAGGGACAAGTACGAGCAGTACTTC
few . TRBJ1-2 TRBV5-5 CASSWGRNYGYTF TGTGCCAGCAGCTGGGGACGGAACTATGGCTACACCTTC
. . TRBJ2-1 TRBV28 CASGTLMRDEQFF TGTGCCAGCGGAACTCTAATGCGGGATGAGCAGTTCTTC
few . TRBJ2-7 TRBV30 CAWSVPVTSRSYEQYF TGTGCCTGGAGTGTACCGGTCACTTCACGGTCCTACGAGCAGTACTTC
few . TRBJ1-5 TRBV28 CASSITPGPIHF TGTGCCAGCAGTATCACACCGGGCCCCATTCATTTT